Below, one T cell receptor (beta chain) is given with its context. Antigen unknown. The protocol was immunoSEQ multiplex PCR, while the TCRdb copy is restricted to in-frame clones and leaves out a portion. Among under 850,000 clones listed, nearly 95% were seen once. This entry belongs to a study of shared clonotypes between healthy human individuals. Study-level information: The composition of the donors was two women and a few men aged 18 to 49. The study used three CD4 naive, three CD4 memory, two CD8 naive and one CD8 memory plate per donor. Whole-study findings and limits: Limitation of the genetic and exposure-history diversity represented came from the few donors. For naive CD4 cells, roughly 5% of clonotypes were shared across a handful of donors.

This CDR3 is 16 amino acids long. V dropped 4 bases and J dropped 5 bases, with 19 bases sitting between them. Germline CDR1 and CDR2: MGHRA and YSYEKL. It was CD45RO-negative cells, positively selected for CCR7, that made up naive CD8 cells, with terminally differentiated effector memory CD45RA+ cells excluded. The chain carries TRBV4-1 and TRBJ2-3, with D possibly matching TRBD2 (6 bases). The receptor comes from a man aged 25-45 years in good health. Sequences were obtained from naive CD8+ T cells sorted from blood. The CDR3 DNA reads as TGCGCCAGCAGCCTAGAGAGGGCGGGAAACGAAGATACGCAGTATTTT. The encoded protein is CASSLERAGNEDTQYF.